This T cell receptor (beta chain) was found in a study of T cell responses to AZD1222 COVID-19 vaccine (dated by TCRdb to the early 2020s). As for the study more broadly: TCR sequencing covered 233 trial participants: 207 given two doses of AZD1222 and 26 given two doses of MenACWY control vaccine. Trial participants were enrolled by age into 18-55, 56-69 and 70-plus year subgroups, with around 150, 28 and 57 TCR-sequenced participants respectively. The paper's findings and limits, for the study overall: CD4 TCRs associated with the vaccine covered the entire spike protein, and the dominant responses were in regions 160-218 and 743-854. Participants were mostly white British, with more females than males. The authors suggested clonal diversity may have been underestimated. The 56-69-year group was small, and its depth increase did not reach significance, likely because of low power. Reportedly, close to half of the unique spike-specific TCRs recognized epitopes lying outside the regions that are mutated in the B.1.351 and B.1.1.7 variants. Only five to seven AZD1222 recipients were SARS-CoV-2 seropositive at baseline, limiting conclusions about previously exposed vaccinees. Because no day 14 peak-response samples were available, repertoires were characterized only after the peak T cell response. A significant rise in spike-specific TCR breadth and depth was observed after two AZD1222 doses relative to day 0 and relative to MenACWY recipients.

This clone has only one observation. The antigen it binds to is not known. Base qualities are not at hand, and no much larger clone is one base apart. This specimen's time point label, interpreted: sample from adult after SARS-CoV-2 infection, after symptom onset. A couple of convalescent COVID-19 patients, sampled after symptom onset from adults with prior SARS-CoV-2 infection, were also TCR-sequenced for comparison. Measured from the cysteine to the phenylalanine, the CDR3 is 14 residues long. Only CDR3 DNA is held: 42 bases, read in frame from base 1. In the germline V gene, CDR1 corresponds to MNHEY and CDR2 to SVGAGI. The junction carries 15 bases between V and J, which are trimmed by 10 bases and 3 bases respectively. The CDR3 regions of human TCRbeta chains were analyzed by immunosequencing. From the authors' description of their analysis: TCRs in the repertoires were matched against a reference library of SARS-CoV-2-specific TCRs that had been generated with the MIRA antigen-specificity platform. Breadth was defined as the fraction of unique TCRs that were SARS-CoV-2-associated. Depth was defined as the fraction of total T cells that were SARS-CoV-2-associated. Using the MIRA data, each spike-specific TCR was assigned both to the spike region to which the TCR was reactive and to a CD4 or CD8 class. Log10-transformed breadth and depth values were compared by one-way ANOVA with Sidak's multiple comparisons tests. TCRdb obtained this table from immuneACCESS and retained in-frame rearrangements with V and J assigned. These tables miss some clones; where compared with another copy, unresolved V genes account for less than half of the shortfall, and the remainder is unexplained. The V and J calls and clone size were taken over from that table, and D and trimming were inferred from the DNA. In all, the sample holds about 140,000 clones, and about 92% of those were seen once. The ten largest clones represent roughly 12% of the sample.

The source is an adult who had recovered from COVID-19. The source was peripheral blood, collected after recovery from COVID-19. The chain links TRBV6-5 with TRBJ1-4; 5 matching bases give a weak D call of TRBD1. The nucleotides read TGTGCCACCTCCGGAGGGGCAGCTAATGAAAAACTGTTTTTT. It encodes CATSGGAANEKLFF.